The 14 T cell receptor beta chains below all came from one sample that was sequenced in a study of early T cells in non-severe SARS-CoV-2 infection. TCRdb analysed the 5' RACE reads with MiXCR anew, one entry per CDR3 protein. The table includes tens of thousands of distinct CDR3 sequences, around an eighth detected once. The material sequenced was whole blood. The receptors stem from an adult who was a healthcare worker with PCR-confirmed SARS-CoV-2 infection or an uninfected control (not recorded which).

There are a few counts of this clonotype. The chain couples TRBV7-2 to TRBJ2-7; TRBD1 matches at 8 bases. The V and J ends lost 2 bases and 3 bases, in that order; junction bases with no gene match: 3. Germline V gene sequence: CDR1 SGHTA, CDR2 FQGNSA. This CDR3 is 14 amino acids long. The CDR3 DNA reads TGTGCCAGCAGCTTAACAGGGGGATTCTACGAGCAGTACTTC. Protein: CASSLTGGFYEQYF.

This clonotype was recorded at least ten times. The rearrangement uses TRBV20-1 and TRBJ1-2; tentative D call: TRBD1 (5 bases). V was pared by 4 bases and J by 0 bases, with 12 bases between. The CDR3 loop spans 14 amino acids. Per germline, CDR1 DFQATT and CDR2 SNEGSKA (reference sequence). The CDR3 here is CSATSPGSNYGYTF. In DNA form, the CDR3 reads TGCAGTGCTACCTCGCCAGGGTCTAACTATGGCTACACCTTC.

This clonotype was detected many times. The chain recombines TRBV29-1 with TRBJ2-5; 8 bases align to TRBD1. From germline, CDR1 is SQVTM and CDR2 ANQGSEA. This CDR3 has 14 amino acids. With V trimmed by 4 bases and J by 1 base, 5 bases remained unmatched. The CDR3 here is CSVVVRGRQETQYF. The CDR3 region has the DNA TGCAGCGTTGTCGTCAGGGGGCGCCAAGAGACCCAGTACTTC. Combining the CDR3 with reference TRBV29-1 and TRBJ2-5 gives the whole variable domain SAVISQKPSRDICQRGTSLTIQCQVDSQVTMMFWYRQQPGQSLTLIATANQGSEATYESGFVIDKFPISRPNLTFSTLTVSNMSPEDSSIYLCSVVVRGRQETQYFGPGTRLLVL.

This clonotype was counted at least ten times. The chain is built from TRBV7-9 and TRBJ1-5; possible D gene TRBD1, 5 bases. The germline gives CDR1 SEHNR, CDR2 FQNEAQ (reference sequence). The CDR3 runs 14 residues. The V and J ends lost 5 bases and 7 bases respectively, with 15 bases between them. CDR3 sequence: CASSVMTETQPQHF. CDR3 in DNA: TGTGCCAGCAGCGTAATGACAGAGACCCAGCCCCAGCATTTT.

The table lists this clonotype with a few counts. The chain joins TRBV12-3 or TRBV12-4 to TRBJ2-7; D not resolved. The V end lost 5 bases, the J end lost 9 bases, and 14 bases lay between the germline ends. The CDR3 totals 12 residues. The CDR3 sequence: CASSLDQRRQYF. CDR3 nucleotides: TGTGCCAGCAGTCTCGACCAACGTAGGCAGTACTTC.

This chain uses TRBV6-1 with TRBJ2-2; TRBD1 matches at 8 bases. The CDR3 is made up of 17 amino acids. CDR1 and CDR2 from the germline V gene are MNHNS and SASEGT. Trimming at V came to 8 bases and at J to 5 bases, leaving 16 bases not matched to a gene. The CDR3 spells CASDDSIMTGVTGELFF. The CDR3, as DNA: TGTGCCAGCGACGACTCGATAATGACAGGGGTTACCGGGGAGCTGTTTTTT.

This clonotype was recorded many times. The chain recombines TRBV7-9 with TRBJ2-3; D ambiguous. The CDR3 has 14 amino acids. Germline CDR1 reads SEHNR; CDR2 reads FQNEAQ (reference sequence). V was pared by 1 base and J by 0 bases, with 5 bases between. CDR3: CASSLEFSTDTQYF. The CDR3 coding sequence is TGTGCCAGCAGCTTAGAGTTTAGCACAGATACGCAGTATTTT.

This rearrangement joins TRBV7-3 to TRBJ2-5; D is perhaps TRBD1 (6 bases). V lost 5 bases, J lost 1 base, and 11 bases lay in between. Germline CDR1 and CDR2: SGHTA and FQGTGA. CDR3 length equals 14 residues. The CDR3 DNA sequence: TGTGCCAGCAGCATCCCGGACAGCCAAGAGACCCAGTACTTC. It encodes CASSIPDSQETQYF.

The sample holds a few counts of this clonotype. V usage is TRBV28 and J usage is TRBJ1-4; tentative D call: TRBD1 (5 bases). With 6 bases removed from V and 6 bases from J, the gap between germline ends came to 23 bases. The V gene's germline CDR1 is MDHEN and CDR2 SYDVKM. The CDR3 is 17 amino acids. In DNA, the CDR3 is TGTGCCAGCAGCCCCGACGTGGGTGGGGCTATGGATGAAAAACTGTTTTTT. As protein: CASSPDVGGAMDEKLFF.

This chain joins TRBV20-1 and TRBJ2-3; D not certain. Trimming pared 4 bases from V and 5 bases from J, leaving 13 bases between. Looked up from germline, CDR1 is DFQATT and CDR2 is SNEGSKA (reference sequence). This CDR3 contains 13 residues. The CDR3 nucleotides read TGCAGTGCTACCGGCCTCGTGAGAGATACGCAGTATTTT. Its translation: CSATGLVRDTQYF.

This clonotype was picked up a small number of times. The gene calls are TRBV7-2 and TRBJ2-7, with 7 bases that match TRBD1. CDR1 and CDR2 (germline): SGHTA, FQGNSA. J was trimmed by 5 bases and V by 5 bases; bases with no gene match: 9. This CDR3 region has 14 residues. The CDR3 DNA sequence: TGTGCCAGCAGCCCCAGGACAGGAATAGACGAGCAGTACTTC. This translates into CASSPRTGIDEQYF.

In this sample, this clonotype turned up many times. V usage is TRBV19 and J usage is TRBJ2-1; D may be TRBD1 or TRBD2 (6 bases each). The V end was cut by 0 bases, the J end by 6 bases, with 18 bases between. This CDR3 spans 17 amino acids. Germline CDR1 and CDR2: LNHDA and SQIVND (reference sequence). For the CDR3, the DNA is TGTGCCAGTAGTATAGATCCGGGGGCCGGGAGCATCAATGAGCAGTTCTTC. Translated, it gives CASSIDPGAGSINEQFF.

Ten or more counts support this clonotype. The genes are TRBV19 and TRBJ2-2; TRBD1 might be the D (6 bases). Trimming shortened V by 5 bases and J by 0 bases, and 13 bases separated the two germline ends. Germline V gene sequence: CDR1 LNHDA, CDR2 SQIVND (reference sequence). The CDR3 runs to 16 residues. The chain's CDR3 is CASSSDRRSNTGELFF. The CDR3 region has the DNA TGTGCCAGTAGTTCCGACAGGCGATCGAACACCGGGGAGCTGTTTTTT.

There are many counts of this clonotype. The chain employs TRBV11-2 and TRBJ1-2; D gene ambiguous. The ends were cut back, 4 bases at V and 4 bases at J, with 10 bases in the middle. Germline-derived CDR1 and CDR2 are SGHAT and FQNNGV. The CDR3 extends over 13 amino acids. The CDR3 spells CASSSVQSYGYTF. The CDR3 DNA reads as TGTGCCAGCAGCTCGGTACAGTCCTATGGCTACACCTTC.